This TCR beta chain derives from a study of blood T cell repertoires in COVID-19 (dated by TCRdb to 2018 to 2021). Looking at the study overall: Samples from collaborators originated in the United States, Italy and Spain and spanned both the acute and convalescent phases of COVID-19. The prospective study material was composed of cDNA or gDNA derived from T cells, B-cell-depleted T cells, or PBMCs. The dataset comprised deeply sampled blood TCRbeta repertoires from subjects exposed to, actively infected with, or recovered from COVID-19. The repertoires were released in a freely available public database intended as a resource for research on the immune response to SARS-CoV-2. Samples were obtained from the ongoing ImmuneRACE study (first 160 participants) and from over 1,000 subjects provided by 6 global collaborators. Nearly every sample came with metadata listing a de-identified subject ID, COVID-19 status, age in years and sex. Where HLA class I and class II types were available, the types were taken from metadata supplied by the sample provider, not from assay-based typing.

Collaborating institutions collected whole blood in K2EDTA tubes following their own protocols. For TCRbeta analysis, collaborator samples were shipped as frozen whole blood, as isolated PBMCs, or as DNA extracted from either sample type. In the case of this clone: It has no known antigen specificity. No much larger clonotype is one base removed from it; base qualities were not supplied.

The investigation overall reported the following: The quantity of clinical and demographic metadata differed by source and by participant and was supplied without curation.

TCRbeta CDR3 regions were amplified from genomic DNA using the immunoSEQ Assay, a bias-controlled multiplex PCR. Turning to the authors' computational methods: The number of nucleated cells in each sample was estimated from the amplification of reference gene primers within the assay. Sequence reads were collapsed and filtered to measure the absolute abundance of every unique TCRbeta CDR3 rearrangement. For each sample, productive Simpson clonality was calculated as the square root of Simpson's diversity index over productive rearrangements. TCRdb stores this immuneACCESS table with in-frame sequences only. Part of the clones is absent; in the studies checked, under half of the shortfall reflects unresolved V genes, and no reason is known for the rest. V and J calls and clone size follow that table, whereas D and trimming were derived from the DNA. For this sample the table gives hundreds of thousands of clones, of which 86% were detected only once. Clones ranked in the top ten supply approximately 1.5% of the sample.

Sequencing used peripheral blood. This sequence was found in a woman aged 30 to 39 with active or convalescent COVID-19.

The CDR3 region has the sequence CASSEPGLTYEQYF. The base sequence is TGCGCCAGCAGCGAACCGGGACTGACCTACGAGCAGTACTTC. The rearranged chain carries TRBV4-1 and TRBJ2-7; possibly the D gene is TRBD2, per 6 matching bases. V is cut by 5 bases and J by 2 bases, and the space between the germline ends is 13 bases. From the cysteine up to the phenylalanine, the CDR3 has a length of 14 residues. Only the CDR3 portion is preserved as DNA: 42 bases, with reading frame beginning at the first base. From a lookup of the germline V gene, CDR1 and CDR2 are MGHRA and YSYEKL.